A single sample gave rise to the 25 T cell receptor beta chains below, sequenced in a study of technical replicates of blood from a handful of donors (dated by TCRdb to 2017 to 2019). Receptors were amplified or captured by the immunoSEQ multiplex PCR assay. TCRdb limited this immuneACCESS table to in-frame rearrangements with V and J called. A share of clones is missing; checked studies link under half to unresolved V genes, and the rest is unexplained. Recorded for this sample are about 88,000 clones; approximately 94% of them occurred a single time. About 0.23% of the sample lies in the top ten. The sequenced sample consisted of T cells isolated from PBMCs. Receptors originate from a human donor in good health.

The V and J genes are TRBV6-5 and TRBJ2-7, with D possibly TRBD2 on 6 matching bases. V was trimmed by 6 bases and J by 2 bases, leaving 14 bases between them. The CDR3 totals 14 residues. Germline assignment: CDR1 MNHEY and CDR2 SVGAGI. The CDR3 DNA is TGTGCCAGCAGGATGAATCCGGGGGCCTACGAGCAGTACTTC. Protein product: CASRMNPGAYEQYF.

This clone was counted a single time. This chain connects TRBV11-3 to TRBJ2-5, with D possibly TRBD1 on 5 matching bases. This CDR3 comprises 17 residues. Germline V lookup: CDR1 SGHNT, CDR2 YENEEA. Deletions cut 1 base from V and 0 bases from J, with 15 bases between. The CDR3 sequence is CASSLVTDTTYQETQYF. Written as DNA, the CDR3 is TGTGCCAGCAGCTTAGTTACGGACACCACGTACCAAGAGACCCAGTACTTC.

The chain recombines TRBV7-2 with TRBJ2-1, with 8 bases that match TRBD2. Germline assignment: CDR1 SGHTA and CDR2 FQGNSA. The length of the CDR3 is 18 residues. V shed 1 base and J 1 base; nucleotides not matched to a gene: 9. CDR3 amino acids: CASSLEAGDSGSYNEQFF. The CDR3 DNA follows: TGTGCCAGCAGCTTAGAAGCGGGAGATTCTGGTTCCTACAATGAGCAGTTCTTC.

The chain recombines TRBV19 with TRBJ2-5; D is perhaps TRBD1 (6 bases). The CDR3 runs 16 residues. With 10 bases removed from V and 1 base from J, the gap between germline ends came to 22 bases. Germline CDR1 LNHDA, CDR2 SQIVND (reference sequence). The CDR3 DNA is TGTGCCATCCTCCCCAACCGCGGACAGCTCCAAGAGACCCAGTACTTC. Its translation is CAILPNRGQLQETQYF.

The V gene is TRBV6-5, the J gene TRBJ1-2; weak D call: TRBD1 (5 bases). CDR1 and CDR2 (germline): MNHEY, SVGAGI. V was clipped by 2 bases and J by 5 bases, with 9 bases between them. This CDR3 has 13 amino acids. The CDR3, as DNA: TGTGCCAGCAGTTACGCGACAGCTTATGGCTACACCTTC. Protein sequence: CASSYATAYGYTF.

V and J are TRBV27 and TRBJ2-5, with 8 bases lining up with TRBD2. Trimming at V came to 6 bases and at J to 5 bases, leaving 11 bases not matched to a gene. The CDR3 runs 15 residues. Germline V CDR1 and CDR2: MNHEY, SMNVEV (reference sequence). The CDR3 DNA reads as TGTGCCAGCAGCCCGGGACTAGGGTTATGGGAGACCCAGTACTTC. It yields the protein CASSPGLGLWETQYF.

This chain connects TRBV28 to TRBJ2-1; tentatively, D is TRBD2 (6 bases). Germline lookup yields CDR1 MDHEN and CDR2 SYDVKM. The CDR3 covers 16 residues. V was shortened by 3 bases and J by 6 bases, with 18 bases between the two germline ends. The CDR3 region is CASSLYREKTFNEQFF. CDR3 DNA: TGTGCCAGCAGTTTGTACCGGGAGAAAACTTTCAATGAGCAGTTCTTC.

The genes are TRBV28 and TRBJ1-6; TRBD1 aligns across 8 bases. CDR3 size: 15 residues. Germline V gene lookup returns CDR1 MDHEN and CDR2 SYDVKM. J was trimmed by 7 bases and V by 6 bases; bases with no gene match: 8. In DNA, the CDR3 is TGTGCCAGCAGGACTACGGGACAGGTGAATTCACCCCTCCACTTT. Translating gives CASRTTGQVNSPLHF.

The chain has TRBV6-1 and TRBJ2-7; maybe TRBD1 (7 bases). The CDR3 is 14 residues long. Per the germline V gene, CDR1 is MNHNS and CDR2 is SASEGT. Trimming cost V 2 bases and J 0 bases, with 8 bases left between them. This chain's CDR3 is CASSEQGGSYEQYF. The CDR3 nucleotides are TGTGCCAGCAGTGAACAGGGGGGCTCCTACGAGCAGTACTTC.

The rearrangement links TRBV4-1 to TRBJ2-2, with a weak D call TRBD2 (6 bases). V was shortened by 6 bases and J by 6 bases, with 14 bases between the two germline ends. Germline V CDR1 and CDR2: MGHRA, YSYEKL. This CDR3 comprises 14 residues. The DNA for the CDR3 is TGCGCCAGCAGTCTCATAACTAGCCCCGGGGAGCTGTTTTTT. Its translation: CASSLITSPGELFF.

The rearrangement uses TRBV6-1 and TRBJ2-3, with TRBD2 identical over 11 bases. CDR1 MNHNS and CDR2 SASEGT come from the germline V gene. The CDR3 length is 14 residues. Unmatched junction bases numbered 3, after V lost 8 bases and J lost 2 bases. In DNA form, the CDR3 reads TGTGCCAGCCTAGCGGGGGGAAACACAGATACGCAGTATTTT. Translating it yields CASLAGGNTDTQYF.

The chain recombines TRBV14 with TRBJ1-2; tentatively, D is TRBD1 (6 bases). From germline, CDR1 is SGHDN and CDR2 FVKESK. The germline V and J ends were trimmed by 1 base and 7 bases, with 13 bases remaining between them. The CDR3 contains 14 residues. CDR3 DNA: TGTGCCAGCAGCCAAGTGCGGGGGGCTTTTGGCTACACCTTC. It codes for CASSQVRGAFGYTF. The whole variable domain, remainder taken from reference TRBV14 and TRBJ1-2, is EAGVTQFPSHSVIEKGQTVTLRCDPISGHDNLYWYRRVMGKEIKFLLHFVKESKQDESGMPNNRFLAERTGGTYSTLKVQPAELEDSGVYFCASSQVRGAFGYTFGSGTRLTVV.

The V and J genes are TRBV9 and TRBJ2-1; 9 bases line up with TRBD1. V shed 3 bases and J 5 bases; nucleotides not matched to a gene: 12. Germline V gives CDR1 SGDLS, CDR2 YYNGEE. The CDR3 spans 17 residues. The CDR3 sequence is CASSGKHAGTGNNEQFF. CDR3 DNA sequence: TGTGCCAGCAGCGGGAAACATGCCGGGACAGGGAACAATGAGCAGTTCTTC. The variable domain in full, with the rest retrieved from reference TRBV9 and TRBJ2-1, is DSGVTQTPKHLITATGQRVTLRCSPRSGDLSVYWYQQSLDQGLQFLIQYYNGEERAKGNILERFSAQQFPDLHSELNLSSLELGDSALYFCASSGKHAGTGNNEQFFGPGTRLTVL.

The genes are TRBV5-1 and TRBJ2-7; a weak D match, TRBD1 (5 bases). V was trimmed by 1 base and J by 1 base, leaving 12 bases between them. CDR1 is SGHRS, CDR2 YFSETQ, per germline. CDR3 length equals 15 residues. CDR3 bases: TGCGCCAGCAGCTTGACCATCTCAGGGTCCTACGAGCAGTACTTC. This encodes CASSLTISGSYEQYF.

The gene calls are TRBV5-1 and TRBJ2-1, with D tentatively TRBD2 (5 bases). Germline V CDR1 and CDR2: SGHRS, YFSETQ. This CDR3 is built from 15 residues. V was trimmed by 2 bases and J by 0 bases, leaving 9 bases between them. The CDR3: CASSFITSSYNEQFF. DNA of the CDR3: TGCGCCAGCAGCTTTATCACTAGCTCCTACAATGAGCAGTTCTTC.

The V and J genes are TRBV6-1 and TRBJ1-5; D is undetermined. CDR3 size: 14 residues. The V gene lost 6 bases and the J gene lost 5 bases, with 14 bases spanning the gap. CDR1 is MNHNS and CDR2 is SASEGT in the germline V gene. The DNA of the CDR3 is TGTGCCAGCAGCTCAAAGAACCCAGATCAGCCCCAGCATTTT. As protein: CASSSKNPDQPQHF.

The sample holds one count of this clone. This chain's CDR3 is CSVEDPELELAVIDEQFF. The CDR3 coding sequence is TGCAGCGTTGAAGATCCCGAGCTCGAACTAGCCGTCATCGATGAGCAGTTCTTC. This sequence joins TRBV29-1 and TRBJ2-1; a possible D gene is TRBD2 (6 bases). Germline CDR1 SQVTM, CDR2 ANQGSEA. The V gene lost 0 bases and the J gene lost 8 bases, with 26 bases spanning the gap. This CDR3 spans 18 amino acids.

The V and J genes are TRBV5-1 and TRBJ2-7; 7 bases are shared with TRBD1. The germline gives CDR1 SGHRS, CDR2 YFSETQ. J lost 1 base, V lost 1 base, and 5 bases had no gene match. CDR3 length: 15 amino acids. The CDR3 DNA sequence: TGCGCCAGCAGCTTGACCCCGGGACAGTCCTACGAGCAGTACTTC. The encoded protein is CASSLTPGQSYEQYF.

V gene TRBV29-1 combines with J gene TRBJ2-2, with TRBD2 as a possible D gene (5 bases). This CDR3 is built from 17 residues. Trimming cost V 6 bases and J 4 bases, with 24 bases left between them. The germline V gene has CDR1 SQVTM and CDR2 ANQGSEA. The CDR3 DNA reads TGCAGCGTGCCGAGTTCTGGGAGATTGATTGGCACCGGGGAGCTGTTTTTT. Protein product: CSVPSSGRLIGTGELFF.

The rearrangement joins TRBV19 to TRBJ2-7; D not certain. The CDR3 is 14 amino acids. V was trimmed by 4 bases and J by 2 bases, leaving 12 bases between them. Germline CDR1 and CDR2: LNHDA and SQIVND (reference sequence). CDR3 loop: CASSSPQNPYEQYF. As DNA, the CDR3 is TGTGCCAGTAGTAGTCCCCAGAATCCCTACGAGCAGTACTTC.

This chain connects TRBV11-2 to TRBJ1-3; D is perhaps TRBD1 (5 bases). V dropped 5 bases and J dropped 3 bases, with 11 bases sitting between them. This CDR3 is built from 14 residues. Germline assignment: CDR1 SGHAT and CDR2 FQNNGV. The DNA of the CDR3 is TGTGCCAGCAGCGAGACAGAAGGTGGAAACACCATATATTTT. Translated, it gives CASSETEGGNTIYF.

The chain carries TRBV11-2 and TRBJ2-7; 8 nucleotides agree with TRBD2. Germline loops: CDR1 SGHAT, CDR2 FQNNGV. The ends lost 2 bases at V and 5 bases at J; junction bases unmatched: 5. CDR3 length equals 14 residues. The CDR3 sequence: CASSLWRGVNEQYF. In DNA form, the CDR3 reads TGTGCCAGCAGCTTATGGCGGGGGGTCAACGAGCAGTACTTC.

The V gene is TRBV6-4, the J gene TRBJ2-1, with 7 bases lining up with TRBD2. V trimming: 6 bases; J trimming: 5 bases; junction bases outside the gene matches: 4. Germline CDR1 MRHNA, CDR2 SNTAGT. There are 13 residues in the CDR3. The chain's CDR3 is CASSPGTNNEQFF. The CDR3 DNA reads as TGTGCCAGCAGCCCAGGGACTAACAATGAGCAGTTCTTC.

This clone was observed once. This chain's CDR3 is CATIPVRSTGELFF. The CDR3, as DNA: TGTGCCACCATCCCAGTGAGGTCCACCGGGGAGCTGTTTTTT. V gene TRBV6-5 combines with J gene TRBJ2-2; no firm D call. Trimming took off 10 bases at V and 4 bases at J, with 16 bases between the two ends. The CDR3 length is 14 residues. Germline V gives CDR1 MNHEY, CDR2 SVGAGI.

This chain uses TRBV4-1 with TRBJ2-4; possible D gene TRBD1, 5 bases. This CDR3 has 15 amino acids. Germline V CDR1 and CDR2: MGHRA, YSYEKL. Between the trimmed V and J ends, which lost 0 bases and 6 bases, there was a span of 12 bases. The DNA of the CDR3 is TGCGCCAGCAGCCAAGATCTTAATGACAGAAACATTCAGTACTTC. Protein sequence: CASSQDLNDRNIQYF.